This T cell receptor (beta chain) is drawn from a study of blood T cell repertoires in COVID-19. Original analysis: Reference gene primer amplification yielded estimated nucleated cell counts. TCRdb's table, derived via immunoSEQ multiplex PCR, lists solely in-frame clones and lacks some. V and J calls and clone size are as listed in that table; D and trimming were resolved from the DNA. This table has tens of thousands of clones, about 90% appearing once. With 2 bases removed from V and 6 bases from J, the gap between germline ends came to 20 bases. The CDR3 is 17 residues long. Germline assignment: CDR1 LGHNA and CDR2 YNFKEQ.

The sample comprised peripheral blood. This TCR derives from a human donor in a cohort sampled during active COVID-19. The chain is built from TRBV4-2 and TRBJ2-1; tentative D call: TRBD2 (6 bases). In DNA, the CDR3 is TGTGCCAGCAGCCAATACCCAGCCGGGACTTCTGGCAATGAGCAGTTCTTC. Protein product: CASSQYPAGTSGNEQFF.